This TCR beta chain was recorded in a study of blood T cell repertoires in COVID-19. About the research overall: Samples of COVID-19 (acute and convalescent) were obtained from the United States, Italy and Spain. PBMCs, B-cell-depleted T cells, or T cells were the source of the cDNA or gDNA that made up the material.

Measured with immunoSEQ multiplex PCR; TCRdb has only the in-frame clones, and not every one. The table has some 160,000 clones, about 82% seen once. J lost 1 base, V lost 4 bases, and 11 bases had no gene match. The CDR3 has 17 amino acids. Germline V CDR1 and CDR2: SGHRS, YFSETQ. The chain couples TRBV5-1 to TRBJ2-3; 8 bases agree with TRBD2. The clonotype originates from a man between 70 and 80 years old with active or convalescent COVID-19. Source material: peripheral blood. CDR3 sequence reads: CASSPIHSGDRTDTQYF. CDR3 nucleotides: TGCGCCAGCAGCCCTATACATAGCGGGGATCGCACAGATACGCAGTATTTT. Looking up the rest from reference TRBV5-1 and TRBJ2-3 gives the full variable domain: KAGVTQTPRYLIKTRGQQVTLSCSPISGHRSVSWYQQTPGQGLQFLFEYFSETQRNKGNFPGRFSGRQFSNSRSEMNVSTLELGDSALYLCASSPIHSGDRTDTQYFGPGTRLTVL.